Listed below are T cell receptor beta chains from one sample, sequenced in a study of metastatic and nonmetastatic thyroid tumors. Using MiXCR, TCRdb re-called clones from the PCR reads. The table shows 30,000 or so clones, with roughly 29% occurring only once. Specimen: blood. All receptors come from a female donor with papillary thyroid cancer or a benign thyroid nodule (not recorded which). Some clones in this sample may be carry-over from other donors' samples. The conserved cysteine and the conserved F or W are not part of the CDR3 here. The order of the fields is CDR3 protein, V gene, J gene.

CDR3aa: ASSLGGVAYEQY
v_gene: TRBV7-9
j_gene: TRBJ2-7

CDR3aa: ASSLSDNLNTEAF
v_gene: TRBV28
j_gene: TRBJ1-1

CDR3aa: ASSFAGGGGANVLT
v_gene: TRBV28
j_gene: TRBJ2-6

CDR3aa: ASTAAGTRNIQY
v_gene: TRBV14
j_gene: TRBJ2-4

CDR3aa: ATSRQVRDEQY
v_gene: TRBV15
j_gene: TRBJ2-7

CDR3aa: ASSWTSYQETQY
v_gene: TRBV5-4
j_gene: TRBJ2-5

CDR3aa: ASSYRDRGNSYNEQF
v_gene: TRBV6-5
j_gene: TRBJ2-1

CDR3aa: ASSYNGPGEQY
v_gene: TRBV6-2/TRBV6-3
j_gene: TRBJ2-7

CDR3aa: ASSEAVQWRLEAF
v_gene: TRBV10-1
j_gene: TRBJ1-1

CDR3aa: ASRPGQESYEQY
v_gene: TRBV7-2
j_gene: TRBJ2-7

CDR3aa: ASSQEPPRGNIQY
v_gene: TRBV3-1
j_gene: TRBJ2-4

CDR3aa: ASSIGQLNTEAF
v_gene: TRBV19
j_gene: TRBJ1-1

CDR3aa: ASRRTGALGYT
v_gene: TRBV7-9
j_gene: TRBJ1-2

CDR3aa: ATTSRGGNEQF
v_gene: TRBV15
j_gene: TRBJ2-1

CDR3aa: ASKGGGGSYEQY
v_gene: TRBV6-1
j_gene: TRBJ2-7

CDR3aa: ASSLGTGGGGYT
v_gene: TRBV11-3
j_gene: TRBJ1-2

CDR3aa: ASGGVQGARTEAF
v_gene: TRBV6-1
j_gene: TRBJ1-1

CDR3aa: ASSENSLRATSGNEQF
v_gene: TRBV6-1
j_gene: TRBJ2-1

CDR3aa: ASSSDRLTEAF
v_gene: TRBV6-2/TRBV6-3
j_gene: TRBJ1-1

CDR3aa: SATRTDSYEQY
v_gene: TRBV20-1
j_gene: TRBJ2-7

CDR3aa: SARVGRGIDEQY
v_gene: TRBV20-1
j_gene: TRBJ2-7

CDR3aa: ASSSQSGEAF
v_gene: TRBV11-2
j_gene: TRBJ1-1

CDR3aa: ATTARGGNTEAF
v_gene: TRBV6-1
j_gene: TRBJ1-1

CDR3aa: ASTRSGSIDEQY
v_gene: TRBV7-9
j_gene: TRBJ2-7

CDR3aa: ASSSGIPYEQY
v_gene: TRBV12-3/TRBV12-4
j_gene: TRBJ2-7

CDR3aa: ASKEVSTQETQY
v_gene: TRBV27
j_gene: TRBJ2-5

CDR3aa: ASSQERVGRVTDTQY
v_gene: TRBV7-8
j_gene: TRBJ2-3

CDR3aa: ASSTEGRLNQPQH
v_gene: TRBV19
j_gene: TRBJ1-5